The next 12 T cell receptor beta chains were all read from a single sample in a study of blood T cell repertoires in COVID-19. Profiling relied on immunoSEQ multiplex PCR, and the TCRdb table lists in-frame clones only, not all of them. This table has over 400,000 clones, around 90% appearing once. The specimen sequenced was peripheral blood. These receptors were obtained from a woman aged 50 to 60 with COVID-19, enrolled during active disease.

The chain employs TRBV4-1 and TRBJ1-2; 7 bases are shared with TRBD1. With 1 base clipped from V and 3 bases from J, the junction kept 5 bases outside the gene matches. Germline values: CDR1 MGHRA, CDR2 YSYEKL. The length of the CDR3 is 15 residues. The CDR3 DNA sequence: TGCGCCAGCAGCCAAGCTGACAGGGAGGACTATGGCTACACCTTC. Amino acids: CASSQADREDYGYTF.

In DNA form, the CDR3 reads TGTGCCAGCCGTCTAAGGGGGGGATACGAGCAGTACTTC. Translated: CASRLRGGYEQYF. This chain connects TRBV6-5 to TRBJ2-7; a weak D match, TRBD2 (7 bases). V lost 8 bases and J lost 4, with 15 bases in between. Per the germline V gene, CDR1 is MNHEY and CDR2 is SVGAGI. The length of the CDR3 is 13 residues.

The J gene is TRBJ2-7, the V gene TRBV5-1; 11 positions agree with TRBD2. From germline, CDR1 is SGHRS and CDR2 YFSETQ. With V trimmed by 0 bases and J by 2 bases, 4 bases remained unmatched. The CDR3 is 16 amino acids. CDR3 DNA sequence: TGCGCCAGCAGCTTGGCCTATAGCGGGGGGGCCTACGAGCAGTACTTC. It translates to CASSLAYSGGAYEQYF.

The chain is built from TRBV5-1 and TRBJ2-7, with a possible D match to TRBD2 (6 bases). The CDR3 is made up of 15 amino acids. Germline V gene lookup returns CDR1 SGHRS and CDR2 YFSETQ. V dropped 0 bases and J dropped 4 bases, with 14 bases sitting between them. This CDR3 is CASSLDGGSVYEQYF. In DNA, the CDR3 is TGCGCCAGCAGCTTGGACGGAGGGAGTGTGTACGAGCAGTACTTC.

The V call is TRBV7-9, the J call TRBJ2-1; 9 bases match TRBD1. Germline assignment: CDR1 SEHNR and CDR2 FQNEAQ (reference sequence). The CDR3 sequence is 15 residues long. V dropped 3 bases and J dropped 6; count of bases not matched to a gene: 6. The CDR3, as DNA: TGTGCCAGCAGCTTCTCGGGACAGGGTGGCAATGAGCAGTTCTTC. This translates into CASSFSGQGGNEQFF.

V usage is TRBV10-3 and J usage is TRBJ1-1, with TRBD1 identical over 10 bases. This CDR3 comprises 13 residues. Germline CDR1 and CDR2: ENHRY and SYGVKD. Trimming at V came to 5 bases and at J to 11 bases, leaving 8 bases not matched to a gene. Here the CDR3 reads CAISPTDRGDAFF. The CDR3 nucleotides are TGTGCCATCAGTCCGACGGACAGGGGGGATGCTTTCTTT.

The rearrangement uses TRBV6-5 and TRBJ1-1; perhaps TRBD1 as D (6 bases). Germline values: CDR1 MNHEY, CDR2 SVGAGI. The V end lost 6 bases, the J end lost 3 bases, and 14 bases lay between the germline ends. The length of the CDR3 is 14 residues. For the CDR3, the DNA is TGTGCCAGCAGGAACGCAGGGGTGCACACTGAAGCTTTCTTT. As protein: CASRNAGVHTEAFF.

The V gene is TRBV27, the J gene TRBJ1-2; D unclear. There are 14 residues in the CDR3. CDR1 and CDR2 (germline): MNHEY, SMNVEV (reference sequence). The ends were cut back, 0 bases at V and 2 bases at J, with 7 bases in the middle. CDR3 nucleotides: TGTGCCAGCAGTTTATCGGCCACGAACTATGGCTACACCTTC. Encoded protein: CASSLSATNYGYTF.

The V gene is TRBV9, the J gene TRBJ2-1; 9 positions agree with TRBD2. The CDR3 spans 16 residues. Per germline, CDR1 SGDLS and CDR2 YYNGEE. The junction had 2 bases not matched to a gene; V was cut back by 0 bases and J by 1 base. In nucleotides, the CDR3 is TGTGCCAGCAGCGTAGTTAGCGGGAGTTCCTACAATGAGCAGTTCTTC. Residues: CASSVVSGSSYNEQFF.

J is TRBJ2-3 and V is TRBV27; maybe TRBD1 (5 bases). Germline V gene sequence: CDR1 MNHEY, CDR2 SMNVEV (reference sequence). The CDR3 runs 12 residues. V was cut by 6 bases and J by 5 bases, with 9 bases left in between. This chain's CDR3 is CASSRVGDTQYF. As DNA, the CDR3 is TGTGCCAGCAGCAGGGTAGGAGATACGCAGTATTTT.

This chain uses TRBV19 with TRBJ2-2; no firm D call. CDR1 is LNHDA and CDR2 is SQIVND in the germline V gene (reference sequence). V shed 5 bases and J shed 7 bases, with 11 bases lying between them. The CDR3 contains 13 residues. CDR3 residues: CASSLQQNGELFF. The CDR3 nucleotides read TGTGCCAGTAGTTTACAGCAGAACGGGGAGCTGTTTTTT.

The chain combines TRBV3-1 (or the pseudogene TRBV3-2) with TRBJ2-4, with 7 bases lining up with TRBD2. Germline V CDR1 and CDR2: LGHDT, YNNKEL (reference sequence). The CDR3 consists of 13 residues. The ends lost 0 bases at V and 12 bases at J; junction bases unmatched: 5. As DNA, the CDR3 is TGTGCCAGCAGCCAAGATAGGGGAGGGGATCAGTACTTC. Encoded protein: CASSQDRGGDQYF.